Following are 12 T cell receptor beta chains from one sample sequenced in a study of early T cells in non-severe SARS-CoV-2 infection. TCRdb analysed the 5' RACE reads with MiXCR anew, one entry per CDR3 protein. Here the sample spans tens of thousands of distinct CDR3 sequences, 10% being singletons. This specimen was whole blood, taken at baseline. These receptors were obtained from an adult who was a healthcare worker with PCR-confirmed SARS-CoV-2 infection or an uninfected control (not recorded which).

The gene calls are TRBV7-6 and TRBJ1-2, with 7 bases aligning to TRBD1. Germline CDR1 SGHVS, CDR2 FNYEAQ. The CDR3 consists of 15 residues. Germline trimming cut 5 bases from V and 2 bases from J; bases unmatched to any gene: 8. The CDR3 nucleotides are TGTGCCAGCAGCCCGACTGGACAGGCCAACTATGGCTACACCTTC. The encoded protein is CASSPTGQANYGYTF.

V is TRBV15 and J is TRBJ2-1, with TRBD2 matching over 10 bases. CDR1 and CDR2 (germline): LNHNV, YYDKDF (reference sequence). The ends lost 3 bases at V and 9 bases at J; junction bases unmatched: 8. The CDR3 is made up of 15 amino acids. CDR3 region: CATSRLAGETGEQFF. CDR3 nucleotides: TGTGCCACCAGCAGGCTAGCGGGGGAGACGGGTGAGCAGTTCTTC.

The V gene is TRBV20-1, the J gene TRBJ1-1; TRBD1 agrees at 7 bases. CDR3 length: 15 amino acids. The germline CDR1 and CDR2 sequences are DFQATT and SNEGSKA (reference sequence). The V gene end was trimmed by 1 base and the J gene end by 2 bases; junction bases not matched to a gene: 7. The CDR3 here is CSARGQGDSNTEAFF. CDR3 bases: TGCAGTGCTAGAGGTCAGGGGGACTCAAACACTGAAGCTTTCTTT.

This clonotype has ten or more counts. The chain recombines TRBV5-5 with TRBJ2-7; D is ambiguous. The V and J ends lost 0 bases and 0 bases respectively, with 4 bases between them. This CDR3 region has 13 residues. Germline V gene sequence: CDR1 SGHKS, CDR2 YYEKEE (reference sequence). This chain's CDR3 is CASSLDISYEQYF. The DNA of the CDR3 is TGTGCCAGCAGCTTGGACATCTCCTACGAGCAGTACTTC.

The CDR3 is CASSQGDSYQPQHF. The CDR3 bases are TGCGCCAGCAGCCAAGGGGACAGCTATCAGCCCCAGCATTTT. The chain joins TRBV4-1 to TRBJ1-5; the match to TRBD1 covers 7 bases. CDR1 and CDR2 from the germline V gene are MGHRA and YSYEKL. V trimming: 1 base; J trimming: 5 bases; junction bases outside the gene matches: 2. CDR3 size: 14 residues.

Ten or more counts support this clonotype. The V and J genes are TRBV14 and TRBJ2-5; D ambiguous. Trimming shortened V by 4 bases and J by 1 base, and 13 bases separated the two germline ends. Germline assignment: CDR1 SGHDN and CDR2 FVKESK. This CDR3 contains 15 residues. The CDR3 sequence: CASSRGSWSQETQYF. CDR3 coding DNA: TGTGCCAGCAGCCGCGGCTCCTGGTCCCAAGAGACCCAGTACTTC.

The sample holds a few counts of this clonotype. This rearrangement joins TRBV11-3 to TRBJ2-1, with 7 bases identical to TRBD1. J lost 10 bases, V lost 2 bases, and 2 bases had no gene match. The germline CDR1 and CDR2 sequences are SGHNT and YENEEA. The CDR3 has 12 residues. The CDR3 here is CASSLWDSEQFF. DNA for the CDR3: TGTGCCAGCAGCTTATGGGACAGCGAGCAGTTCTTC.

This clonotype was observed at least ten times. The chain employs TRBV20-1 and TRBJ1-2; D call uncertain. This CDR3 contains 13 residues. Looked up from germline, CDR1 is DFQATT and CDR2 is SNEGSKA (reference sequence). Trimming removed 3 bases at V and 0 bases at J, with 8 bases between. The CDR3 nucleotides read TGCAGTGCTAGGGCAGACCCTAACTATGGCTACACCTTC. The encoded protein is CSARADPNYGYTF.

The rearrangement uses TRBV7-2 and TRBJ2-5; no definite D call. Germline CDR1 and CDR2: SGHTA and FQGNSA. The CDR3 is 13 amino acids. The V end lost 5 bases, the J end lost 1 base, and 8 bases lay between the germline ends. The DNA for the CDR3 is TGTGCCAGCAGCCCGTCGCGCCAAGAGACCCAGTACTTC. Translation gives CASSPSRQETQYF.

The gene calls are TRBV6-5 and TRBJ2-3; no reliable D call. The CDR3 contains 14 residues. Germline CDR1 and CDR2: MNHEY and SVGAGI. Trimming took off 6 bases at V and 0 bases at J, with 10 bases between the two ends. CDR3 sequence: CASSPQASTDTQYF. CDR3 in DNA: TGTGCCAGCAGCCCCCAGGCTAGCACAGATACGCAGTATTTT.

This clonotype was detected ten times or more. CDR3 protein: CASSLGQAASRYGKNIQYF. CDR3 nucleotides: TGTGCCAGCAGCCTAGGACAGGCCGCTTCGAGATATGGCAAAAACATTCAGTACTTC. The rearrangement links TRBV3-1 to TRBJ2-4, with TRBD1 matching 7 bases. The trim removed 4 bases at V and 3 bases at J, leaving 18 bases unmatched. The CDR3 runs 19 residues. CDR1 and CDR2 from the germline V gene are LGHDT and YNNKEL (reference sequence).

This clonotype was counted at least ten times. The CDR3 DNA is TGTGCCTGGAACGGAGCCTCTGGGGCCAACGTCCTGACTTTC. It is translated as CAWNGASGANVLTF. The gene calls are TRBV30 and TRBJ2-6; unclear D gene. CDR3 length: 14 residues. Trimming left V 4 bases short and J 0 bases short, with 7 bases between. In germline, CDR1 is GTSNPN, CDR2 SVGIG (reference sequence).